One sample yielded the 3 T cell receptor beta chains listed below, sequenced in a study of naive and memory T cell subsets. The beta constant-region primer was an equimolar mix of two oligonucleotides covering TRBC1 and TRBC2. TCRdb re-called the UMI-ligation and nested PCR reads through MiXCR, storing one row per CDR3 protein. The data show around 90,000 distinct CDR3 sequences, with about 7% seen just once and roughly 1.5% held by the top ten. The sequenced sample consisted of central memory CD4+ T cells from blood. The receptors derive from a human donor in good health.

This clonotype was detected ten times or more. The chain carries TRBV5-1 and TRBJ2-7, with 7 bases matching TRBD2. CDR1 is SGHRS, CDR2 YFSETQ, per germline. V lost 1 base to trimming and J lost 0 bases; unmatched junction nucleotides: 4. The CDR3 totals 15 residues. In nucleotides, the CDR3 is TGCGCCAGCAGCTTGAGCGGGGCTAGCTCCTACGAGCAGTACTTC. Translation: CASSLSGASSYEQYF.

V gene TRBV7-9 combines with J gene TRBJ2-5; no reliable D call. CDR3 length: 14 residues. V lost 1 base to trimming and J lost 4 bases, with 10 bases between them. CDR1 is SEHNR and CDR2 is FQNEAQ in the germline V gene (reference sequence). CDR3 protein: CASSLDPESETQYF. Written as DNA, the CDR3 is TGTGCCAGCAGCTTAGATCCAGAGTCAGAGACCCAGTACTTC.

In this sample, this clonotype turned up many times. Because it lacks the conserved phenylalanine or tryptophan at the end, this CDR3 is likely a read error. The DNA is omitted, as the CDR3 cannot be located on it reliably, and the CDR3 follows TCRdb's listing. V is TRBV21-1 and J is TRBJ1-4; TRBD1 reflects the table's D call only, with no check against the DNA. TRBV21-1 has pseudogene status. The length of the CDR3 is 10 amino acids, counting both ends. CDR3 sequence reads: CASRDVPGRS.